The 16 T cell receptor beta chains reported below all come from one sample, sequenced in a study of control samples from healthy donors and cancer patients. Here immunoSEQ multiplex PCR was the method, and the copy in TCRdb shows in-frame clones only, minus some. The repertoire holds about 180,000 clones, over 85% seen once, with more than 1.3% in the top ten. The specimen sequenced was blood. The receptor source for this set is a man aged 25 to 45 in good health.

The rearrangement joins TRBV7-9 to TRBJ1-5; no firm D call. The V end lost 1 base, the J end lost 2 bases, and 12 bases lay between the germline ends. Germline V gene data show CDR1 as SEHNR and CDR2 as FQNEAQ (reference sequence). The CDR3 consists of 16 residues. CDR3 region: CASSLGPTLGNQPQHF. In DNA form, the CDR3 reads TGTGCCAGCAGCTTAGGTCCCACGCTTGGCAATCAGCCCCAGCATTTT.

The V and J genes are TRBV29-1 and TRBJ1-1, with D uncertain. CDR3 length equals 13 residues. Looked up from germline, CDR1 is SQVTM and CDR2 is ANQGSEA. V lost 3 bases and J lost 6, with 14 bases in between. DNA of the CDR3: TGCAGCGTTGAGCCCGTGGGAGGGCCTGAAGCTTTCTTT. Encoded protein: CSVEPVGGPEAFF.

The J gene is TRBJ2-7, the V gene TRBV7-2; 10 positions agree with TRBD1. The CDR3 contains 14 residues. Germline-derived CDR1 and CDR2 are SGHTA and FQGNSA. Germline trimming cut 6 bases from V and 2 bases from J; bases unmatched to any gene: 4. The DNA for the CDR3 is TGTGCCAGCAGTCGGGACAGGGGTACCTACGAGCAGTACTTC. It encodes CASSRDRGTYEQYF.

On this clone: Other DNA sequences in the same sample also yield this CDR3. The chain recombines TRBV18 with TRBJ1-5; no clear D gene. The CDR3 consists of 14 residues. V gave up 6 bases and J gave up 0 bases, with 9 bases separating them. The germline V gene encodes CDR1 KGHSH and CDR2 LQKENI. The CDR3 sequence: CASSPEHSNQPQHF. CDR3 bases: TGTGCCAGCTCCCCTGAGCATAGCAATCAGCCCCAGCATTTT.

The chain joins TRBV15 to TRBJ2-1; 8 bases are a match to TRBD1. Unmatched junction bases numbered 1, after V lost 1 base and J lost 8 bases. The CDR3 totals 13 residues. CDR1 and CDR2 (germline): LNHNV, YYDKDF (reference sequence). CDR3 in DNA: TGTGCCACCAGCAGAGTGGGACAGGATGAGCAGTTCTTC. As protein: CATSRVGQDEQFF.

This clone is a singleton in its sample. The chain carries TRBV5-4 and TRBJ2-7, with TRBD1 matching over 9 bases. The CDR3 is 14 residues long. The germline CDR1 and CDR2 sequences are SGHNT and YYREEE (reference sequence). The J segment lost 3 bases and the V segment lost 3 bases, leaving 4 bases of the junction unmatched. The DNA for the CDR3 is TGTGCCAGCAGCTGGGGGACAGGGAACTACGAGCAGTACTTC. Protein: CASSWGTGNYEQYF.

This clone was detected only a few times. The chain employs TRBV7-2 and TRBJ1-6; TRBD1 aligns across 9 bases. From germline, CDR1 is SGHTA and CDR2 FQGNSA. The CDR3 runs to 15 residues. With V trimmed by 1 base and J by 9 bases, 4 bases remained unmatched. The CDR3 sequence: CASSLEGTGSSPLHF. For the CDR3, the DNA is TGTGCCAGCAGCTTAGAGGGGACAGGGTCTTCACCCCTCCACTTT. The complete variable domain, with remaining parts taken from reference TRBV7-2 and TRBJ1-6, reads GAGVSQSPSNKVTEKGKDVELRCDPISGHTALYWYRQSLGQGLEFLIYFQGNSAPDKSGLPSDRFSAERTGGSVSTLTIQRTQQEDSAVYLCASSLEGTGSSPLHFGNGTRLTVT.

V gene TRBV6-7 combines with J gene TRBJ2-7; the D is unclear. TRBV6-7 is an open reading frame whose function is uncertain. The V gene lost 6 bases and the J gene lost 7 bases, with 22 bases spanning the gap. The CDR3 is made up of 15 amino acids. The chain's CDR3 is CASRPWSPTLWEQYF. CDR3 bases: TGTGCCAGCAGACCATGGTCGCCAACTCTGTGGGAGCAGTACTTC.

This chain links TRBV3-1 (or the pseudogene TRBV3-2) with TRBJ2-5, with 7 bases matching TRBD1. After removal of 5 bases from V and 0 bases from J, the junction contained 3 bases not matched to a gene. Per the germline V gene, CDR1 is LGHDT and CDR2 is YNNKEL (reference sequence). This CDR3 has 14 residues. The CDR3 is CASSAGTDQETQYF. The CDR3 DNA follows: TGTGCCAGCAGCGCCGGGACAGACCAAGAGACCCAGTACTTC.

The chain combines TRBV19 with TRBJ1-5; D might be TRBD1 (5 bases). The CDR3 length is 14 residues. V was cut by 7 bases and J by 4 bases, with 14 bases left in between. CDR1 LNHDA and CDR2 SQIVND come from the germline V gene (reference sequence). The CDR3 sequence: CASTYSGGNQPQHF. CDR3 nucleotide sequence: TGTGCCAGTACTTATTCGGGGGGGAATCAGCCCCAGCATTTT.

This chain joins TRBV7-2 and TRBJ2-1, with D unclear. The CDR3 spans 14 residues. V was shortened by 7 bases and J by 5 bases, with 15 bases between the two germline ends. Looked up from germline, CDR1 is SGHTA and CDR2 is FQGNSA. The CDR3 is CASIDRNPNNEQFF. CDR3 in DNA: TGTGCCAGCATCGATAGAAATCCTAACAATGAGCAGTTCTTC.

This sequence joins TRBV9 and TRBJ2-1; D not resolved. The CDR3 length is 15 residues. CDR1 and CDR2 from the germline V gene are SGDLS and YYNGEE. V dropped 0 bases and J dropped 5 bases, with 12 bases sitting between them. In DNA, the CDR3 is TGTGCCAGCAGCGTAGGAGGTGGGCCAGACAATGAGCAGTTCTTC. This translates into CASSVGGGPDNEQFF.

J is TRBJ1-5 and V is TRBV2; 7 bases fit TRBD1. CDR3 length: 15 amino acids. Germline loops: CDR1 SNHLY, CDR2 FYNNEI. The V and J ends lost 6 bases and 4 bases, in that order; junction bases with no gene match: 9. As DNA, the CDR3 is TGTGCCAGCAGCGTTACAGGGGACAAAAATCAGCCCCAGCATTTT. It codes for CASSVTGDKNQPQHF.

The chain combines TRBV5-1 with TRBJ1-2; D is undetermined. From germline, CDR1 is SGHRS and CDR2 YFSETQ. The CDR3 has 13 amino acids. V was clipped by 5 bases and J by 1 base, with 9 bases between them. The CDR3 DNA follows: TGCGCCAGCAGTGGGGTCCGTAACTATGGCTACACCTTC. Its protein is CASSGVRNYGYTF.

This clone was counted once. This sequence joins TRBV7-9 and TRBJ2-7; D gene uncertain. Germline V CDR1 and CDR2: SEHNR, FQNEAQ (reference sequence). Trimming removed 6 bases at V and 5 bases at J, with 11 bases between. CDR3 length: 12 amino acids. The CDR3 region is CASRATLDEQYF. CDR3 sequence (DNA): TGTGCCAGCAGGGCGACCCTCGACGAGCAGTACTTC.

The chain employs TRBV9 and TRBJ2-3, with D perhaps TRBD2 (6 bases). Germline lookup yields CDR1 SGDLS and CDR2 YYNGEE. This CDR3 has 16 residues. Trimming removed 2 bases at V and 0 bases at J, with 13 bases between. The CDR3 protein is CASSVGTSSSTDTQYF. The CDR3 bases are TGTGCCAGCAGCGTTGGGACTTCCTCTAGCACAGATACGCAGTATTTT.